The 12 T cell receptor beta chains listed next were all sequenced from one sample in a study of identical twins. TCRdb re-called the 5' RACE reads through MiXCR, storing one row per CDR3 protein. The profile covers 420,000 or so distinct CDR3 sequences, with less than 20% appearing a single time and roughly 12% taken by the ten largest. The material sequenced was naive T cells sorted from blood. These receptors came from a man in his forties or fifties in good health.

This clonotype occurred a few times. V gene TRBV10-3 combines with J gene TRBJ2-3; D might be TRBD1 (6 bases). The V end was cut by 7 bases, the J end by 5 bases, with 16 bases between. Germline V gives CDR1 ENHRY, CDR2 SYGVKD. CDR3 length: 14 residues. CDR3 amino acids: CAITKGGVLDTQYF. As DNA, the CDR3 is TGTGCCATCACCAAAGGGGGAGTATTAGATACGCAGTATTTT.

This clonotype was counted ten times or more. The J gene is TRBJ2-7, the V gene TRBV7-2; the D call may be TRBD1 or TRBD2 (5 bases each). The CDR3 loop spans 14 amino acids. V was trimmed by 1 base and J by 5 bases, leaving 12 bases between them. CDR1 and CDR2 from the germline V gene are SGHTA and FQGNSA. CDR3 amino acids: CASSLVSGTHEQYF. The CDR3 DNA sequence: TGTGCCAGCAGCTTAGTTTCAGGGACCCACGAGCAGTACTTC.

In this sample, this clonotype turned up many times. This rearrangement joins TRBV11-1 to TRBJ2-3; 12 nucleotides agree with TRBD1. CDR1 and CDR2 from the germline V gene are SGHAT and FQDESV (reference sequence). V lost 11 bases and J lost 5; bases outside the gene matches: 11. There are 15 residues in the CDR3. CDR3 sequence: CASRQGTGGRDTQYF. In DNA, the CDR3 is TGTGCCTCAAGGCAGGGGACAGGGGGCAGAGATACGCAGTATTTT.

This clonotype was observed a handful of times. The V and J genes are TRBV6-1 and TRBJ2-7, with 11 bases lining up with TRBD2. J was trimmed by 1 base and V by 6 bases; bases with no gene match: 8. This CDR3 is 16 amino acids long. Germline V gene sequence: CDR1 MNHNS, CDR2 SASEGT. The CDR3 coding sequence is TGTGCCAGCAGCCGCTATAGCGGGAGGGAATCCTACGAGCAGTACTTC. Protein product: CASSRYSGRESYEQYF.

The chain carries TRBV7-7 and TRBJ2-2; TRBD1 aligns across 10 bases. The trim removed 5 bases at V and 7 bases at J, leaving 10 bases unmatched. This CDR3 has 16 residues. Germline-derived CDR1 and CDR2 are SSHAT and FNYEAQ (reference sequence). The DNA for the CDR3 is TGTGCCAGCAGCGCCGGGACAGGGGTGGAGCACGGGGAGCTGTTTTTT. Translation gives CASSAGTGVEHGELFF.

This clonotype has only one observation. A read error is possible here, since a much larger clone lies one base away. The chain carries TRBV20-1 and TRBJ2-5; D is tentatively TRBD1 or TRBD2 (5 bases each). With 5 bases removed from V and 4 bases from J, the gap between germline ends came to 20 bases. In germline, CDR1 is DFQATT, CDR2 SNEGSKA (reference sequence). CDR3 size: 15 residues. The CDR3 DNA reads as TGCAGTGCTGGGGGTCAGGCGGAGGTTTCAGAGACCCAGTACTTC. This codes for CSAGGQAEVSETQYF.

The V call is TRBV12-3 or TRBV12-4, the J call TRBJ1-2; D remains ambiguous. Trimming left V 6 bases short and J 7 bases short, with 6 bases between. The CDR3 has 10 residues. The CDR3 protein is CASSPFGYTF. In nucleotides, the CDR3 is TGTGCCAGCAGCCCCTTTGGCTACACCTTC.

This chain connects TRBV7-2 to TRBJ2-2, with D maybe TRBD2 (6 bases). Deletions cut 8 bases from V and 6 bases from J, with 13 bases between. CDR3 length equals 13 residues. Germline CDR1 reads SGHTA; CDR2 reads FQGNSA. The CDR3 protein is CASAMGGAGELFF. CDR3 sequence (DNA): TGTGCCAGCGCCATGGGCGGGGCCGGGGAGCTGTTTTTT.

This clonotype was seen a few times. The chain employs TRBV12-3 or TRBV12-4 and TRBJ2-2; 7 bases agree with TRBD1. V was pared by 5 bases and J by 3 bases, with 9 bases of the junction left unmatched. This CDR3 has 16 amino acids. The CDR3 spells CASSPLDRVDTGELFF. CDR3 bases: TGTGCCAGCAGTCCTCTCGACAGGGTGGACACCGGGGAGCTGTTTTTT.

Ten or more counts support this clonotype. The chain recombines TRBV5-1 with TRBJ2-2, with TRBD1 matching over 9 bases. Trimming removed 3 bases from V and 5 bases from J; junction bases left unmatched: 5. The germline CDR1 and CDR2 sequences are SGHRS and YFSETQ. The CDR3 spans 15 residues. This chain's CDR3 is CASSWGQGITGELFF. CDR3 bases: TGCGCCAGCAGCTGGGGACAGGGAATTACCGGGGAGCTGTTTTTT. The variable domain in full, completed from reference TRBV5-1 and TRBJ2-2, reads KAGVTQTPRYLIKTRGQQVTLSCSPISGHRSVSWYQQTPGQGLQFLFEYFSETQRNKGNFPGRFSGRQFSNSRSEMNVSTLELGDSALYLCASSWGQGITGELFFGEGSRLTVL.

This clonotype was counted between two and nine times. The V call is TRBV6-2 or TRBV6-3, the J call TRBJ2-5; D gene uncertain. The length of the CDR3 is 11 residues. Per the germline V gene, CDR1 is MNHEY and CDR2 is SVGEGT. V lost 6 bases and J 5 bases, leaving 7 bases between the germline ends. The DNA for the CDR3 is TGTGCCAGCAGCGTCAGTGAGACCCAGTACTTC. Its translation is CASSVSETQYF.

This chain uses TRBV7-6 with TRBJ2-2; TRBD2 matches 11 bases. The V gene's germline CDR1 is SGHVS and CDR2 FNYEAQ. Germline trimming cut 2 bases from V and 7 bases from J; bases unmatched to any gene: 12. The CDR3 is made up of 18 amino acids. The CDR3 here is CASSLIIRGLADDGELFF. The CDR3 DNA sequence: TGTGCCAGCAGCTTAATCATCCGGGGACTAGCGGACGACGGGGAGCTGTTTTTT.